This T cell receptor (beta chain) was sequenced for a study of cytomegalovirus exposure and HLA in healthy donors. The CDR3 runs to 14 residues. Trimming removed 8 bases from V and 0 bases from J, with 14 bases in between. From germline, CDR1 is MNHEY and CDR2 SMNVEV (reference sequence). PCR employed 60 Vbeta and 13 Jbeta primers. Repertoires were generated with immunoSEQ multiplex PCR, while TCRdb's copy carries only in-frame clones and drops some. This table holds under 150,000 clones, around 80% found once. The chain is built from TRBV27 and TRBJ2-7; D uncertain. The TCR was taken from a human donor in good health. The sample comprised PBMCs. The CDR3 reads CASSNYGDSYEQYF. In nucleotides, the CDR3 is TGTGCCAGCTCGAACTATGGCGACTCCTACGAGCAGTACTTC.